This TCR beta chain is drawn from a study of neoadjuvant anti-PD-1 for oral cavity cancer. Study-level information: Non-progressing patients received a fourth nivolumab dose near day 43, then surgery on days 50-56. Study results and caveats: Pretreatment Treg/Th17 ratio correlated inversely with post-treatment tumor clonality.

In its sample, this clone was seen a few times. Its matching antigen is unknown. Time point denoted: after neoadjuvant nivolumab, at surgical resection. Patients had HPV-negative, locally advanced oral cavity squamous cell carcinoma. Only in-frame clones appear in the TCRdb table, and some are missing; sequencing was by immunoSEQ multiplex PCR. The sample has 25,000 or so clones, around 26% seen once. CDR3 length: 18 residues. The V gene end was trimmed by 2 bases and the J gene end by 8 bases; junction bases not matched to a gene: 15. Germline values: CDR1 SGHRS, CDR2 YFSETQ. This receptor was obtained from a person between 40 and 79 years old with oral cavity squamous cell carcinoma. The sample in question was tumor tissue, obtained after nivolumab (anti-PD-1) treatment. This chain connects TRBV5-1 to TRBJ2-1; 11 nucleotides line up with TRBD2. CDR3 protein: CASSFWPLAGGVFDEQFF. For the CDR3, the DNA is TGCGCCAGCAGCTTCTGGCCTCTAGCGGGAGGAGTATTTGATGAGCAGTTCTTC. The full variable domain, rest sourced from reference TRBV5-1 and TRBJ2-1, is KAGVTQTPRYLIKTRGQQVTLSCSPISGHRSVSWYQQTPGQGLQFLFEYFSETQRNKGNFPGRFSGRQFSNSRSEMNVSTLELGDSALYLCASSFWPLAGGVFDEQFFGPGTRLTVL.